Below are 25 T cell receptor beta chains sequenced from a single sample in a study of persistence of HIV-infected CD4 T cells. The libraries were made with immunoSEQ version 4 in survey mode. Clones were sequenced by immunoSEQ multiplex PCR, and TCRdb holds only the in-frame ones, with some missing. The profile shows 30,000 to 35,000 clones, roughly four fifths of them singletons. Their recognized antigens are unknown. Overlapping HIV-1 Gag 15-mer peptides at around 1 ug per peptide per mL were used. Sorted nonresponding memory CD4+ T cells were CD40L-negative, CD69-negative, CD45RO-high. This material consisted of CD4+ T cells sorted from PBMCs after roughly 19-hour stimulation, taken from a patient who received antiretroviral therapy. The receptors here all came from an adult woman with HIV who was CMV-seropositive.

J is TRBJ1-1 and V is TRBV19; TRBD1 aligns across 8 bases. The CDR3 loop spans 12 amino acids. With 6 bases clipped from V and 6 bases from J, the junction kept 3 bases outside the gene matches. Germline V gene data show CDR1 as LNHDA and CDR2 as SQIVND (reference sequence). CDR3 coding DNA: TGTGCCAGTAGCGAACAGGGGGCTGAAGCTTTCTTT. As protein: CASSEQGAEAFF.

The V and J genes are TRBV7-6 and TRBJ2-5; 9 bases agree with TRBD1. CDR1 and CDR2 from the germline V gene are SGHVS and FNYEAQ. The CDR3 contains 15 residues. Trimming cost V 5 bases and J 5 bases; bases outside gene matches: 9. Here the CDR3 reads CASSPGQGGGETQYF. The CDR3 coding sequence is TGTGCCAGCAGCCCGGGACAGGGAGGAGGGGAGACCCAGTACTTC. Filled out from reference TRBV7-6 and TRBJ2-5, the complete variable domain reads GAGVSQSPRYKVTKRGQDVALRCDPISGHVSLYWYRQALGQGPEFLTYFNYEAQQDKSGLPNDRFSAERPEGSISTLTIQRTEQRDSAMYRCASSPGQGGGETQYFGPGTRLLVL.

The chain is built from TRBV7-6 and TRBJ1-1, with no clear D. Trimming cost V 5 bases and J 3 bases, with 10 bases left between them. The CDR3 is 13 residues long. Germline values: CDR1 SGHVS, CDR2 FNYEAQ. CDR3 coding DNA: TGTGCCAGCAGCGGGTATGAGGACACTGAAGCTTTCTTT. It specifies CASSGYEDTEAFF.

This clone has only a few counts. The rearrangement joins TRBV5-1 to TRBJ1-1; D remains ambiguous. Germline values: CDR1 SGHRS, CDR2 YFSETQ. CDR3 size: 16 residues. The V and J ends lost 5 bases and 0 bases respectively, with 17 bases between them. CDR3 bases: TGCGCCAGCAGGATGCCCCCACCAGCGATGAACACTGAAGCTTTCTTT. It specifies CASRMPPPAMNTEAFF.

The chain recombines TRBV7-2 with TRBJ2-7, with 8 bases matching TRBD2. Trimming removed 4 bases from V and 6 bases from J; junction bases left unmatched: 5. Looked up from germline, CDR1 is SGHTA and CDR2 is FQGNSA. This CDR3 spans 13 amino acids. CDR3 region: CASSSSGRGEQYF. The CDR3 region has the DNA TGTGCCAGCAGCTCGAGCGGGAGAGGCGAGCAGTACTTC.

The chain links TRBV6-2 or TRBV6-3 to TRBJ1-1; maybe TRBD1 (6 bases). V shed 6 bases and J shed 4 bases, with 27 bases lying between them. Germline CDR1 MNHEY, CDR2 SVGEGT. The length of the CDR3 is 18 residues. The CDR3 DNA follows: TGTGCCAGCAGCAGAATATCAACAGGGCCCCGCAGGGGCACTGAAGCTTTCTTT. Amino acid sequence: CASSRISTGPRRGTEAFF.

This clone was seen only a few times. The genes are TRBV6-5 and TRBJ2-7; the D gene is possibly TRBD1 (5 bases). Trimming left V 7 bases short and J 2 bases short, with 12 bases between. Germline values: CDR1 MNHEY, CDR2 SVGAGI. CDR3 length: 13 residues. Here the CDR3 reads CASNERQTYEQYF. The CDR3 nucleotides are TGTGCCAGCAACGAACGACAGACCTACGAGCAGTACTTC.

A few counts support this clone. The chain has TRBV19 and TRBJ1-5; D ambiguous. Looked up from germline, CDR1 is LNHDA and CDR2 is SQIVND (reference sequence). The CDR3 extends over 12 amino acids. Deletions cut 6 bases from V and 5 bases from J, with 8 bases between. This chain's CDR3 is CASRAADQPQHF. CDR3 sequence (DNA): TGTGCCAGTAGGGCTGCAGATCAGCCCCAGCATTTT.

This chain connects TRBV19 to TRBJ1-1; D might be TRBD1 (5 bases). The CDR3 extends over 16 amino acids. Germline CDR1 and CDR2: LNHDA and SQIVND (reference sequence). V lost 3 bases to trimming and J lost 4 bases, with 18 bases between them. This CDR3 is CASSIGGNIRGTEAFF. DNA of the CDR3: TGTGCCAGTAGTATCGGCGGCAACATTAGGGGCACTGAAGCTTTCTTT.

In this sample, this clone turned up a few times. V and J are TRBV19 and TRBJ2-6; D assignment may be TRBD1 or TRBD2 (5 bases each). The ends were cut back, 3 bases at V and 4 bases at J, with 10 bases in the middle. The CDR3 is 15 residues long. Germline V gives CDR1 LNHDA, CDR2 SQIVND (reference sequence). CDR3 amino acids: CASSIVGVGANVLTF. The CDR3, as DNA: TGTGCCAGTAGTATTGTGGGGGTCGGGGCCAACGTCCTGACTTTC.

The CDR3 coding sequence is TGCGCCAGCAGCCAAGGATGGAGAACAGATTCACCCCTCCACTTT. It is translated as CASSQGWRTDSPLHF. J is TRBJ1-6 and V is TRBV5-1, with D hard to call. The germline V gene encodes CDR1 SGHRS and CDR2 YFSETQ. The CDR3 contains 15 residues. Trimming took 4 bases from V and 8 from J, leaving 16 bases between them.

On this clone: Different DNA sequences within this sample yield the same CDR3. The V and J genes are TRBV7-6 and TRBJ1-1; the D is unclear. This CDR3 spans 14 amino acids. From germline, CDR1 is SGHVS and CDR2 FNYEAQ. V was clipped by 1 base and J by 3 bases, with 9 bases between them. The CDR3 is CASSLGTGDTEAFF. For the CDR3, the DNA is TGTGCCAGCAGCTTAGGTACTGGGGACACTGAAGCTTTCTTT.

The chain is built from TRBV30 and TRBJ2-2; D ambiguous. V dropped 1 base and J dropped 3 bases, with 3 bases sitting between them. The length of the CDR3 is 12 residues. The V gene's germline CDR1 is GTSNPN and CDR2 SVGIG (reference sequence). The CDR3 nucleotides read TGTGCCTGGAGTGAGGACACCGGGGAGCTGTTTTTT. This encodes CAWSEDTGELFF. Full variable domain (rest looked up from reference TRBV30 and TRBJ2-2): SQTIHQWPATLVQPVGSPLSLECTVEGTSNPNLYWYRQAAGRGLQLLFYSVGIGQISSEVPQNLSASRPQDRQFILSSKKLLLSDSGFYLCAWSEDTGELFFGEGSRLTVL.

The V and J genes are TRBV9 and TRBJ1-4, with a tentative D call TRBD1 (6 bases). Trimming removed 0 bases from V and 8 bases from J, with 11 bases in between. Germline V CDR1 and CDR2: SGDLS, YYNGEE. This CDR3 is built from 14 residues. This CDR3 is CASSVGQGNEKLFF. CDR3 coding DNA: TGTGCCAGCAGCGTAGGCCAGGGGAACGAAAAACTGTTTTTT. Supplemented by reference TRBV9 and TRBJ1-4, the full variable domain reads DSGVTQTPKHLITATGQRVTLRCSPRSGDLSVYWYQQSLDQGLQFLIQYYNGEERAKGNILERFSAQQFPDLHSELNLSSLELGDSALYFCASSVGQGNEKLFFGSGTQLSVL.

The rearrangement joins TRBV28 to TRBJ1-3, with TRBD1 as a possible D gene (6 bases). Germline CDR1 is MDHEN and CDR2 is SYDVKM. The germline V and J ends were trimmed by 5 bases and 0 bases, with 14 bases remaining between them. The CDR3 has 16 residues. The CDR3, as DNA: TGTGCCAGCAGTCCCACCACAGGGAGCTCTGGAAACACCATATATTTT. Translating it yields CASSPTTGSSGNTIYF.

The chain is built from TRBV3-1 (or the pseudogene TRBV3-2) and TRBJ2-7, with D unclear. Germline assignment: CDR1 LGHDT and CDR2 YNNKEL (reference sequence). The V end was cut by 3 bases, the J end by 3 bases, with 9 bases between. CDR3 length: 13 residues. The CDR3 protein is CASSHRNDYEQYF. Here the CDR3 DNA reads TGTGCCAGCAGCCACCGCAACGACTACGAGCAGTACTTC.

The chain links TRBV4-1 to TRBJ2-6, with D uncertain. The germline gives CDR1 MGHRA, CDR2 YSYEKL. Trimming removed 4 bases from V and 2 bases from J, with 12 bases in between. The CDR3 is made up of 16 amino acids. CDR3 in DNA: TGCGCCAGCAGCCTGACACTCCGCGCTGGGGCCAACGTCCTGACTTTC. This translates into CASSLTLRAGANVLTF.

The chain employs TRBV7-2 and TRBJ2-7, with 9 bases fitting TRBD2. The CDR3 sequence is 16 residues long. Germline V gives CDR1 SGHTA, CDR2 FQGNSA. V trimming: 1 base; J trimming: 1 base; junction bases outside the gene matches: 5. The CDR3 DNA is TGTGCCAGCAGCTTAGATGTAGCGGGGGCTTCCTACGAGCAGTACTTC. Amino acid sequence: CASSLDVAGASYEQYF. The whole variable domain, filled in from reference TRBV7-2 and TRBJ2-7, reads GAGVSQSPSNKVTEKGKDVELRCDPISGHTALYWYRQSLGQGLEFLIYFQGNSAPDKSGLPSDRFSAERTGGSVSTLTIQRTQQEDSAVYLCASSLDVAGASYEQYFGPGTRLTVT.

The count of this clone is one. This chain links TRBV29-1 with TRBJ1-2; 8 nucleotides agree with TRBD1. There are 13 residues in the CDR3. The V gene's germline CDR1 is SQVTM and CDR2 ANQGSEA. V gave up 7 bases and J gave up 4 bases; unmatched junction bases: 8. In DNA form, the CDR3 reads TGCAGCGGTTGGGGGACAGGCCTCTATGGCTACACCTTC. This codes for CSGWGTGLYGYTF.

The V and J genes are TRBV7-2 and TRBJ2-7; D might be TRBD1 or TRBD2, each matching 6 bases. V was clipped by 1 base and J by 9 bases, with 19 bases between them. The CDR3 covers 15 residues. Germline loops: CDR1 SGHTA, CDR2 FQGNSA. The CDR3 nucleotides read TGTGCCAGCAGCTTAGATACGGGGGCGCGGGTTTGGCAGTACTTC. Its translation: CASSLDTGARVWQYF.

The CDR3 DNA sequence: TGTGCCAGCAGCTTAAGGCAGGCTTATAATGAAAAACTGTTTTTT. Protein product: CASSLRQAYNEKLFF. V and J are TRBV7-2 and TRBJ1-4; D call uncertain. The germline V gene encodes CDR1 SGHTA and CDR2 FQGNSA. The V and J ends lost 2 bases and 4 bases respectively, with 11 bases between them. This CDR3 spans 15 amino acids.

This clone was found once. The J gene is TRBJ1-5, the V gene TRBV6-2 or TRBV6-3; D may be TRBD1 (6 bases). V was trimmed by 5 bases and J by 7 bases, leaving 18 bases between them. The CDR3 totals 15 residues. Per the germline V gene, CDR1 is MNHEY and CDR2 is SVGEGT. Here the CDR3 DNA reads TGTGCCAGCAGTGACCCGGTAGGACAGAGACAGCCCCAGCATTTT. Residues: CASSDPVGQRQPQHF.

The chain links TRBV7-2 to TRBJ1-2; 7 bases match TRBD1. The CDR3 has 15 amino acids. The germline CDR1 and CDR2 sequences are SGHTA and FQGNSA. Trimming at V came to 6 bases and at J to 5 bases, leaving 12 bases not matched to a gene. The chain's CDR3 is CASSIQGTGPYGYTF. Written as DNA, the CDR3 is TGTGCCAGCAGTATACAGGGGACGGGCCCGTATGGCTACACCTTC.

The rearrangement uses TRBV30 and TRBJ2-7; D gene unclear. Germline-derived CDR1 and CDR2 are GTSNPN and SVGIG (reference sequence). V was clipped by 1 base and J by 4 bases, with 11 bases between them. The CDR3 runs to 13 residues. CDR3 sequence: CAWSGKRLYEQYF. The CDR3 nucleotides read TGTGCCTGGAGTGGGAAAAGACTTTACGAGCAGTACTTC.

This chain connects TRBV30 to TRBJ1-6; D uncertain. This CDR3 spans 12 amino acids. Germline-derived CDR1 and CDR2 are GTSNPN and SVGIG (reference sequence). Deletions cut 3 bases from V and 10 bases from J, with 10 bases between. For the CDR3, the DNA is TGTGCCTGGAGCGAGGGTTTGTCACCCCTCCACTTT. Translation gives CAWSEGLSPLHF.